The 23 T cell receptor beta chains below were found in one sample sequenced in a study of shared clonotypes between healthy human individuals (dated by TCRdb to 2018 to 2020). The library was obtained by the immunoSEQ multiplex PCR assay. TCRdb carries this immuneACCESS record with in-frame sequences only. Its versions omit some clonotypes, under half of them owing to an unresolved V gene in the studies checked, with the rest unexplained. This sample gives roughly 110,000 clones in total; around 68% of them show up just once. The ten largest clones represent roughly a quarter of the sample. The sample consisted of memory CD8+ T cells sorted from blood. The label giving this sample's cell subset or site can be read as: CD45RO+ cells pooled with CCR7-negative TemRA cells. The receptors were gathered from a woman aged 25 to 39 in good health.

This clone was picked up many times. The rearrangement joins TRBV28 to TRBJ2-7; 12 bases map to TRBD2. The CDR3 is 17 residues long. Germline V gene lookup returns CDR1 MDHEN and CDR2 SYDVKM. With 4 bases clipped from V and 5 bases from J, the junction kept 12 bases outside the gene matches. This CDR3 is CASSSPLETSGRNEQYF. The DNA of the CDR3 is TGTGCCAGCAGTTCCCCTCTTGAGACTAGCGGGAGAAACGAGCAGTACTTC.

The CDR3 DNA reads as TGTGCCAGCAGTACCCGGACAGGGCCCGAAGCTTTCTTT. Its translation: CASSTRTGPEAFF. This chain links TRBV6-5 with TRBJ1-1; TRBD1 agrees at 8 bases. The V gene end was trimmed by 5 bases and the J gene end by 8 bases; junction bases not matched to a gene: 7. Germline V gives CDR1 MNHEY, CDR2 SVGAGI. This CDR3 is built from 13 residues.

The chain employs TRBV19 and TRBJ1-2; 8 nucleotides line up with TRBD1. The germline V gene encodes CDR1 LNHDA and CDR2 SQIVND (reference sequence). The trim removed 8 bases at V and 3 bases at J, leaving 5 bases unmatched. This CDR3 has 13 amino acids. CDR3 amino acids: CASWDRRDYGYTF. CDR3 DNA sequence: TGTGCCAGTTGGGACAGGCGGGACTATGGCTACACCTTC. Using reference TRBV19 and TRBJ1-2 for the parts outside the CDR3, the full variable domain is DGGITQSPKYLFRKEGQNVTLSCEQNLNHDAMYWYRQDPGQGLRLIYYSQIVNDFQKGDIAEGYSVSREKKESFPLTVTSAQKNPTAFYLCASWDRRDYGYTFGSGTRLTVV.

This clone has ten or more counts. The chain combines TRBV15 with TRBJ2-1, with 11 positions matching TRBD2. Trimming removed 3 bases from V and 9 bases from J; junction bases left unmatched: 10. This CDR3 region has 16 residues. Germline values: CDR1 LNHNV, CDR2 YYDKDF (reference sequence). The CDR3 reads CATSRLTSGIPPEQFF. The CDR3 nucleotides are TGTGCCACCAGCAGGCTGACTAGCGGGATTCCCCCTGAGCAGTTCTTC.

CDR3 nucleotide sequence: TGTGCCAGTAGTGCGGGGGAGCGAGGCTACACCTTC. Protein: CASSAGERGYTF. This chain uses TRBV19 with TRBJ1-2, with D possibly TRBD1 on 5 matching bases. V was cut by 5 bases and J by 8 bases, with 12 bases left in between. This CDR3 is 12 amino acids long. Germline CDR1 and CDR2: LNHDA and SQIVND (reference sequence).

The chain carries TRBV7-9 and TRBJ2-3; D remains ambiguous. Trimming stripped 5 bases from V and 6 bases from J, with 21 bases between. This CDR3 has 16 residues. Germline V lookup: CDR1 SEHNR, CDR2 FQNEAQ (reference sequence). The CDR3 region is CASSAHTPPQPDTQYF. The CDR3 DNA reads TGTGCCAGCAGCGCCCACACACCCCCGCAACCGGATACGCAGTATTTT.

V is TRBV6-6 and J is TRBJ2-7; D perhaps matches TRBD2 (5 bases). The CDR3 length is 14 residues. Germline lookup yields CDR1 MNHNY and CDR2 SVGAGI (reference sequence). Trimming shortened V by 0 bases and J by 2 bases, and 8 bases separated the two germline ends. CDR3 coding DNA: TGTGCCAGCAGTTACTCCGAGCGGCCCTACGAGCAGTACTTC. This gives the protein CASSYSERPYEQYF.

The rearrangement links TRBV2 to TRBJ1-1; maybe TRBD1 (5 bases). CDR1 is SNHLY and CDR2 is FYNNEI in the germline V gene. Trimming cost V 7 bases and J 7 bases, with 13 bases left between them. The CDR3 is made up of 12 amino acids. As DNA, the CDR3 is TGTGCCAGCAATCGGGGGGACCTTGAAGCTTTCTTT. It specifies CASNRGDLEAFF.

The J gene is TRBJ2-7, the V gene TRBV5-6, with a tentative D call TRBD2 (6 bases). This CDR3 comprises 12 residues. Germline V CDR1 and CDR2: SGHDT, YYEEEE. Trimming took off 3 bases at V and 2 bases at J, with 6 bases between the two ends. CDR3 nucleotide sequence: TGTGCCAGCAGCTGGGGGGCCTACGAGCAGTACTTC. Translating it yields CASSWGAYEQYF.

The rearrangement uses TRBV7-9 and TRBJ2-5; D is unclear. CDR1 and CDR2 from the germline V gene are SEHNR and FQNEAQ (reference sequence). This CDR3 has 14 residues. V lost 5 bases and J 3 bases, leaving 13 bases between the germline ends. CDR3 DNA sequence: TGTGCCAGCAGCCCCTCTAATGCTGAAGAGACCCAGTACTTC. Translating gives CASSPSNAEETQYF.

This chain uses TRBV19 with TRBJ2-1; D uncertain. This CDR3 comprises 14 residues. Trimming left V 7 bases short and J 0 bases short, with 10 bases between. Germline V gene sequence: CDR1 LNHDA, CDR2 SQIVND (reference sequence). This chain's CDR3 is CASKEDSSYNEQFF. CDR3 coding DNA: TGTGCCAGTAAAGAGGATAGCTCCTACAATGAGCAGTTCTTC.

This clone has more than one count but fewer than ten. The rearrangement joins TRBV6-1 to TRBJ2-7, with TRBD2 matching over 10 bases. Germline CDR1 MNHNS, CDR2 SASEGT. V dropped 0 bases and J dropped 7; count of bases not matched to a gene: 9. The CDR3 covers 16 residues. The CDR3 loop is CASSEARLAGVGEQYF. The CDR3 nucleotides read TGTGCCAGCAGTGAAGCGAGGCTAGCGGGAGTGGGGGAGCAGTACTTC.

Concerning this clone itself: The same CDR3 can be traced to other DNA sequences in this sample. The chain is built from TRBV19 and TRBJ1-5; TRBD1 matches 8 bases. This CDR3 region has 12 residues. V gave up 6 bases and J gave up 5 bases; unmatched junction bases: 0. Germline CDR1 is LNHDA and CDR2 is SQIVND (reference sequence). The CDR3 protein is CASRTGDQPQHF. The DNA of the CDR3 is TGTGCCAGTAGGACAGGGGATCAGCCCCAGCATTTT.

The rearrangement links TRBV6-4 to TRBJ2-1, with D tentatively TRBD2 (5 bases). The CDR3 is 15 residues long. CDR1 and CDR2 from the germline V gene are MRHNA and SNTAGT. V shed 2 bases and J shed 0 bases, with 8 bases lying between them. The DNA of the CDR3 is TGTGCCAGCAGTGACGGGGAGCGCTCCTACAATGAGCAGTTCTTC. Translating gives CASSDGERSYNEQFF.

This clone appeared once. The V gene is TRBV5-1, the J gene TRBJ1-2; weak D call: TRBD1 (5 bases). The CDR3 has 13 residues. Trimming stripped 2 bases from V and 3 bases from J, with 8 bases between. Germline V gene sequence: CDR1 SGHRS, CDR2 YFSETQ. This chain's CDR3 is CASSLWDDYGYTF. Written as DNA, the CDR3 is TGCGCCAGCAGCTTATGGGACGACTATGGCTACACCTTC.

The CDR3 nucleotides are TGTGCCAGCAGTCTCCTCGGGGGGGGCGGTGAAAAACTGTTTTTT. Translation: CASSLLGGGGEKLFF. The V gene is TRBV25-1, the J gene TRBJ1-4; D is possibly TRBD1 (6 bases). CDR3 length: 15 residues. Germline V CDR1 and CDR2: MGHDK, SYGVNS. The V end was cut by 5 bases, the J end by 7 bases, with 17 bases between.

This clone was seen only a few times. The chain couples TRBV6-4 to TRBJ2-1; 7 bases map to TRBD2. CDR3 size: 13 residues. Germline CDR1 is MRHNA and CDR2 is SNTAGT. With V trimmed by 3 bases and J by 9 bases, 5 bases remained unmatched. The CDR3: CASSETSVAEQFF. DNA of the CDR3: TGTGCCAGCAGTGAAACTAGCGTCGCTGAGCAGTTCTTC.

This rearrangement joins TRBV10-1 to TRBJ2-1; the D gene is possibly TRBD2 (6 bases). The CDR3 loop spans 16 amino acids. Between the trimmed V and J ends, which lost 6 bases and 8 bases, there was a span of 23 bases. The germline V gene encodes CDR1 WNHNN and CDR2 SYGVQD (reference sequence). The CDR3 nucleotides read TGCGCCAGCAGCCGAGATCGGAGGCTAGGAGGGTATGAGCAGTTCTTC. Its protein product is CASSRDRRLGGYEQFF.

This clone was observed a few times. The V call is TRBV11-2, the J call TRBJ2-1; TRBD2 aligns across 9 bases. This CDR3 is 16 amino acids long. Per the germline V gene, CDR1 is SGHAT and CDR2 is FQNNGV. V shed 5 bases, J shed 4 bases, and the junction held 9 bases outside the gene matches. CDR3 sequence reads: CASSPRLAGVYNEQFF. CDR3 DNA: TGTGCCAGCAGCCCACGATTAGCGGGAGTATACAATGAGCAGTTCTTC.

CDR3 protein: CASSFQRGPVVTQYF. The DNA for the CDR3 is TGCGCCAGCAGCTTTCAGAGGGGGCCTGTAGTGACCCAGTACTTC. The rearrangement links TRBV5-1 to TRBJ2-5; TRBD1 aligns across 7 bases. Unmatched junction bases numbered 11, after V lost 2 bases and J lost 7 bases. The CDR3 runs 15 residues. Germline V CDR1 and CDR2: SGHRS, YFSETQ.

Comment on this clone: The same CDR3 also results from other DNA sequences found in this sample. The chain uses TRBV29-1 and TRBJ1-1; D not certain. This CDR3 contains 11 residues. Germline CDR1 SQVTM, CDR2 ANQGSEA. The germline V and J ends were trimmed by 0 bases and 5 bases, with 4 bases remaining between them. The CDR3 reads CSVEEGTEAFF. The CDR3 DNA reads TGCAGCGTTGAAGAAGGGACTGAAGCTTTCTTT.

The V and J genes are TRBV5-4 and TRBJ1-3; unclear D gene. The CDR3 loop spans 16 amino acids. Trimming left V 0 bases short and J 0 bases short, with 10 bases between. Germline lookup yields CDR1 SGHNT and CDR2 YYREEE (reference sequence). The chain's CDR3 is CASSLVSPSSGNTIYF. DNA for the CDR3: TGTGCCAGCAGCTTGGTGTCTCCCAGCTCTGGAAACACCATATATTTT.

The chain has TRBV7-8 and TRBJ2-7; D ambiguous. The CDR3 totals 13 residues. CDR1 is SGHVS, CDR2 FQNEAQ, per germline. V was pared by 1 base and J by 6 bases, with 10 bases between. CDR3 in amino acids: CASSLGGGAEQYF. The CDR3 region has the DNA TGTGCCAGCAGCTTAGGCGGTGGCGCCGAGCAGTACTTC.